This T cell receptor beta chain was retrieved from a study of cytomegalovirus exposure and HLA in healthy donors. Study context: Most genotyped donors, over 70% of 350 to 500, had Caucasian-associated genetic ancestry. Findings and limits, study-wide: With further analysis later on, most CMV-associated TCR beta chains appeared HLA-restricted.

This clone showed up just a few times. What it binds is unknown. The CDR3 is 13 amino acids. Germline lookup yields CDR1 LNHDA and CDR2 SQIVND (reference sequence). Trimming removed 3 bases from V and 9 bases from J, with 12 bases in between. The primer mix had 60 Vbeta and 13 Jbeta primers. In the original workflow: Unique TCR beta chains numbered 60 million to 100 million in a later analysis, with roughly 11 million shared. Generated by immunoSEQ multiplex PCR, the TCRdb table keeps only in-frame clones and is missing some. V and J calls and clone size are as listed in that table; D and trimming were resolved from the DNA. The table has 150,000 to 200,000 clones, about 81% seen once; the top ten hold around 1.9%.

V gene TRBV19 combines with J gene TRBJ1-5; D call uncertain. Sequenced sample: PBMCs. The clonotype originates from a young man in good health and CMV-seronegative. The CDR3 loop reads CASSILSIGPQHF. For the CDR3, the DNA is TGTGCCAGTAGTATTTTGTCGATCGGGCCCCAGCATTTT.